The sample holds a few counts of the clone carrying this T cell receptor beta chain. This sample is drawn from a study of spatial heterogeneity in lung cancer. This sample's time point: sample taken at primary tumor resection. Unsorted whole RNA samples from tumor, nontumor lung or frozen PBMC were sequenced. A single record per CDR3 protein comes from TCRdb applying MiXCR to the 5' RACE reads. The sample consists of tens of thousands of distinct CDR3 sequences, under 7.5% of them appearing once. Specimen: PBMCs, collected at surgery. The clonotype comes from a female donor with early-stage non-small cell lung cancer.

The CDR3: CASSQRQGHGYTF. As DNA, the CDR3 is TGTGCCAGCAGCCAGCGGCAGGGGCATGGCTACACCTTC. This sequence joins TRBV3-1 and TRBJ1-2, with D possibly matching TRBD1 (6 bases). Germline CDR1 is LGHDT and CDR2 is YNNKEL (reference sequence). This CDR3 is built from 13 residues. V lost 3 bases and J 6 bases, leaving 11 bases between the germline ends.